These 14 T cell receptor beta chains originate from one sample sequenced in a study of T-cell memory formation after mild COVID-19. TCRdb independently ran MiXCR on the 5' RACE reads; one entry per CDR3 protein. In the table there are roughly 120,000 distinct CDR3 sequences, about 16% of which are singletons. Source material: PBMCs or a T cell subset sorted from them (not recorded which). The receptors derive from an adult woman who had mild COVID-19 (a few samples of this study predate the infection). Cell type and time point are not known.

This clonotype showed up just a few times. The rearrangement links TRBV6-2 or TRBV6-3 to TRBJ2-1; 7 nucleotides agree with TRBD1. Germline V gives CDR1 MNHEY, CDR2 SVGEGT. CDR3 length: 13 amino acids. The ends lost 0 bases at V and 8 bases at J; junction bases unmatched: 1. The DNA for the CDR3 is TGTGCCAGCAGTTACTCCCAGGGGGATGAGCAGTTCTTC. Residues: CASSYSQGDEQFF.

This clonotype was detected ten times or more. One junction end does not reproduce the germline sequence, and a read error may be involved. J is TRBJ2-5 and V is TRBV7-7; D is undetermined. This CDR3 is 15 amino acids long. CDR1 is SSHAT, CDR2 FNYEAQ, per germline (reference sequence). The CDR3 region has the DNA TGTGCTAGCAGCTCTTTCGGCCGTGATTCGGAGACCCAGTACTTC. This gives the protein CASSSFGRDSETQYF. Supplemented by reference TRBV7-7 and TRBJ2-5, the full variable domain reads GAGVSQSPRYKVTKRGQDVTLRCDPISSHATLYWYQQALGQGPEFLTYFNYEAQPDKSGLPSDRFSAERPEGSISTLTIQRTEQRDSAMYRCASSSFGRDSETQYFGPGTRLLVL.

This clonotype was found a few times. The chain recombines TRBV30 with TRBJ1-6, with unresolved D. This CDR3 spans 13 amino acids. Trimming shortened V by 3 bases and J by 5 bases, and 8 bases separated the two germline ends. CDR1 and CDR2 (germline): GTSNPN, SVGIG (reference sequence). DNA of the CDR3: TGTGCCTGGAGCCTTGCAAATAATTCACCCCTCCACTTT. Protein product: CAWSLANNSPLHF.

The chain employs TRBV5-1 and TRBJ2-1; TRBD2 is a possible D gene (6 bases). Germline lookup yields CDR1 SGHRS and CDR2 YFSETQ. Trimming took off 2 bases at V and 2 bases at J, with 20 bases between the two ends. The CDR3 is made up of 18 amino acids. The CDR3 loop is CASSFGGKGGAAYNEQFF. For the CDR3, the DNA is TGCGCCAGCAGCTTTGGGGGAAAAGGAGGGGCGGCCTACAATGAGCAGTTCTTC.

The chain links TRBV7-2 to TRBJ2-2, with 7 bases that match TRBD1. CDR1 and CDR2 (germline): SGHTA, FQGNSA. With 3 bases clipped from V and 1 base from J, the junction kept 2 bases outside the gene matches. The CDR3 has 15 residues. In DNA, the CDR3 is TGTGCCAGCAGCTTTTACAGGGGGAACACCGGGGAGCTGTTTTTT. It codes for CASSFYRGNTGELFF.

The J gene is TRBJ2-1, the V gene TRBV28; D is undetermined. The germline CDR1 and CDR2 sequences are MDHEN and SYDVKM. V was shortened by 0 bases and J by 2 bases, with 11 bases between the two germline ends. The CDR3 is 16 amino acids. The chain's CDR3 is CASSLWGITTYNEQFF. The CDR3 nucleotides are TGTGCCAGCAGTTTATGGGGGATAACCACCTACAATGAGCAGTTCTTC.

The chain uses TRBV5-1 and TRBJ2-2; 9 bases fit TRBD1. Germline V gene sequence: CDR1 SGHRS, CDR2 YFSETQ. The CDR3 loop spans 15 amino acids. V lost 3 bases and J lost 1; bases outside the gene matches: 1. In DNA form, the CDR3 reads TGCGCCAGCAGCTGGGGACAGGGGAACACCGGGGAGCTGTTTTTT. Translated, it gives CASSWGQGNTGELFF.

The chain joins TRBV7-6 to TRBJ2-7; TRBD1 aligns across 8 bases. The CDR3 extends over 14 amino acids. Per the germline V gene, CDR1 is SGHVS and CDR2 is FNYEAQ. V lost 2 bases and J lost 7; bases outside the gene matches: 7. The CDR3 protein is CASSLPGQGREQYF. The CDR3 nucleotides are TGTGCCAGCAGCTTACCAGGACAGGGCAGGGAGCAGTACTTC.

This clonotype was picked up a small number of times. This sequence joins TRBV7-9 and TRBJ2-2, with D uncertain. The CDR3 is 15 amino acids. Deletions cut 3 bases from V and 0 bases from J, with 8 bases between. Germline V gene lookup returns CDR1 SEHNR and CDR2 FQNEAQ (reference sequence). The DNA of the CDR3 is TGTGCCAGCAGCTTCGGCGGTGCGAACACCGGGGAGCTGTTTTTT. It codes for CASSFGGANTGELFF.

This clonotype came up a few times. The chain is built from TRBV4-1 and TRBJ2-1, with D hard to call. CDR3 length: 16 amino acids. Trimming cost V 1 base and J 0 bases, with 10 bases left between them. Germline-derived CDR1 and CDR2 are MGHRA and YSYEKL. CDR3 nucleotides: TGCGCCAGCAGCCAAGTCGGGTCGGGCTCCTACAATGAGCAGTTCTTC. Residues: CASSQVGSGSYNEQFF.

The V call is TRBV9, the J call TRBJ2-1; D is unresolved. The CDR3 extends over 15 amino acids. The germline V and J ends were trimmed by 2 bases and 0 bases, with 9 bases remaining between them. Germline V lookup: CDR1 SGDLS, CDR2 YYNGEE. CDR3 nucleotide sequence: TGTGCCAGCAGCGTCCCCGGTGGCTCCTACAATGAGCAGTTCTTC. Amino acid sequence: CASSVPGGSYNEQFF.

DNA for the CDR3: TGCAGTGCCACAATCCCCCCCGGCAATGAGCAGTTCTTC. It translates to CSATIPPGNEQFF. The chain combines TRBV20-1 with TRBJ2-1, with D unresolved. V dropped 6 bases and J dropped 6 bases, with 15 bases sitting between them. The germline CDR1 and CDR2 sequences are DFQATT and SNEGSKA (reference sequence). CDR3 size: 13 residues.

The genes are TRBV3-1 and TRBJ2-3, with D possibly being TRBD1 (5 bases). The germline V gene encodes CDR1 LGHDT and CDR2 YNNKEL (reference sequence). V dropped 2 bases and J dropped 2 bases, with 11 bases sitting between them. The length of the CDR3 is 15 residues. As DNA, the CDR3 is TGTGCCAGCAGCCAACCACAGGATTTCACAGATACGCAGTATTTT. It is translated as CASSQPQDFTDTQYF.

The rearrangement joins TRBV7-2 to TRBJ2-2; D not certain. The V end was cut by 5 bases, the J end by 2 bases, with 15 bases between. In germline, CDR1 is SGHTA, CDR2 FQGNSA. The CDR3 length is 16 residues. CDR3 nucleotides: TGTGCCAGCAGCCACCCCGCCAGGCTCAACACCGGGGAGCTGTTTTTT. Translated, it gives CASSHPARLNTGELFF.